The 13 T cell receptor beta chains below all came from one sample that was sequenced in a study of T-cell reconstitution after alpha-beta-depleted transplantation in children. It was with unique molecular identifiers that the TCRbeta library was prepared. TCRdb independently ran MiXCR on the PCR reads; one entry per CDR3 protein. The table records 700,000 or so distinct CDR3 sequences, under 15% of them present only once. The source was PBMCs, collected before TCRalphabeta/CD19-depleted stem cell transplant. The receptors were sampled from a girl aged 2-10 years with congenital amegakaryocytic thrombocytopenia, due to receive a stem cell transplant.

DNA for the CDR3: TGTGCCACCAGCCGAATCTGGGGGCTAACAGATACGCAGTATTTT. As protein: CATSRIWGLTDTQYF. This chain joins TRBV15 and TRBJ2-3, with D possibly matching TRBD1 (6 bases). The germline V and J ends were trimmed by 5 bases and 3 bases, with 15 bases remaining between them. The CDR3 extends over 15 amino acids. The V gene's germline CDR1 is LNHNV and CDR2 YYDKDF (reference sequence).

This chain uses TRBV5-1 with TRBJ1-6; possible D gene TRBD1, 6 bases. Trimming left V 4 bases short and J 0 bases short, with 11 bases between. The CDR3 runs to 16 residues. Germline CDR1 is SGHRS and CDR2 is YFSETQ. CDR3 loop: CASSQTGDSYNSPLHF. CDR3 bases: TGCGCCAGCAGCCAGACAGGAGACTCCTATAATTCACCCCTCCACTTT.

The count of this clonotype is one. V is TRBV7-9 and J is TRBJ1-1; the D is unclear. The CDR3 runs to 11 residues. V lost 1 base, J lost 8 bases, and 5 bases lay in between. Germline CDR1 reads SEHNR; CDR2 reads FQNEAQ (reference sequence). CDR3 loop: CASSLEQEAFF. CDR3 DNA: TGTGCCAGCAGCTTAGAGCAGGAAGCTTTCTTT.

The rearrangement links TRBV7-8 to TRBJ2-2; unclear D gene. The germline V gene encodes CDR1 SGHVS and CDR2 FQNEAQ. Trimming left V 4 bases short and J 8 bases short, with 17 bases between. CDR3 length equals 15 residues. For the CDR3, the DNA is TGTGCCAGCAGCTCTACCCCCGCGTTGGGAGGGGAGCTGTTTTTT. Its translation: CASSSTPALGGELFF.

The chain couples TRBV27 to TRBJ2-1; a weak D match, TRBD1 (6 bases). With 3 bases removed from V and 4 bases from J, the gap between germline ends came to 13 bases. The CDR3 runs 15 residues. Germline V gives CDR1 MNHEY, CDR2 SMNVEV (reference sequence). CDR3 sequence (DNA): TGTGCCAGCAGTTTCTGGGGGCCCAATTACAATGAGCAGTTCTTC. Translation gives CASSFWGPNYNEQFF.

This chain joins TRBV28 and TRBJ2-3; 7 bases are shared with TRBD1. Germline V gene data show CDR1 as MDHEN and CDR2 as SYDVKM. The CDR3 sequence is 13 residues long. V trimming: 7 bases; J trimming: 6 bases; junction bases outside the gene matches: 7. CDR3 protein: CASTRQGTDTQYF. CDR3 DNA: TGTGCCAGCACCAGACAGGGAACCGATACGCAGTATTTT.

The table lists this clonotype with many counts. This sequence joins TRBV2 and TRBJ2-2, with 10 bases matching TRBD1. This CDR3 is built from 15 residues. Germline trimming cut 5 bases from V and 3 bases from J; bases unmatched to any gene: 3. The germline V gene has CDR1 SNHLY and CDR2 FYNNEI. The CDR3 reads CASSQDRGDTGELFF. The CDR3 region has the DNA TGTGCCAGCAGTCAGGACAGGGGGGACACCGGGGAGCTGTTTTTT.

This chain uses TRBV20-1 with TRBJ2-1, with D perhaps matching TRBD2 (5 bases). The germline V gene encodes CDR1 DFQATT and CDR2 SNEGSKA (reference sequence). Trimming took 1 base from V and 8 from J, leaving 12 bases between them. The CDR3 has 13 amino acids. CDR3 DNA sequence: TGCAGTGCTAGAGGGGCTAGCCTTTATGAGCAGTTCTTC. Translated: CSARGASLYEQFF.

This clonotype was picked up many times. This sequence joins TRBV20-1 and TRBJ2-3, with D uncertain. The CDR3 sequence is 15 residues long. The germline gives CDR1 DFQATT, CDR2 SNEGSKA (reference sequence). The V gene lost 1 base and the J gene lost 3 bases, with 14 bases spanning the gap. This CDR3 is CSARARRGRTDTQYF. CDR3 DNA sequence: TGCAGTGCTAGAGCCAGGCGAGGAAGGACAGATACGCAGTATTTT.

About this clonotype itself: Germline is not matched at one junction end, which may reflect a read error. V gene TRBV3-1 combines with J gene TRBJ2-3, with 14 bases that match TRBD2. This CDR3 spans 15 amino acids. CDR1 and CDR2 from the germline V gene are LGHDT and YNNKEL (reference sequence). CDR3 residues: CASRQGLAGGGFQYF. DNA of the CDR3: TGTGCCAGCAGACAAGGACTAGCGGGAGGTGGCTTTCAGTATTTT.

CDR3 in amino acids: CASKAGRLAGDTQYF. As DNA, the CDR3 is TGTGCCAGCAAAGCAGGGAGACTAGCGGGAGATACGCAGTATTTT. This chain uses TRBV28 with TRBJ2-3, with 10 positions matching TRBD2. The trim removed 7 bases at V and 5 bases at J, leaving 9 bases unmatched. The CDR3 length is 15 residues. Germline loops: CDR1 MDHEN, CDR2 SYDVKM.

This clonotype has a count of ten or more. The chain uses TRBV20-1 and TRBJ2-5, with 11 bases aligning to TRBD2. J gave up 5 bases and V 3 bases, and 14 bases lay outside the gene matches. Looked up from germline, CDR1 is DFQATT and CDR2 is SNEGSKA (reference sequence). The CDR3 spans 17 residues. In DNA, the CDR3 is TGCAGTGCTAGTAGGGCGTTAGCGGGAGGGCCGGGCGAGACCCAGTACTTC. This codes for CSASRALAGGPGETQYF.

The J gene is TRBJ2-7, the V gene TRBV7-2; D gene ambiguous. This CDR3 contains 13 residues. The V end was cut by 5 bases, the J end by 4 bases, with 12 bases between. From germline, CDR1 is SGHTA and CDR2 FQGNSA. In DNA form, the CDR3 reads TGTGCCAGCAGCCTGCTTCCGCGGTACGAGCAGTACTTC. Protein product: CASSLLPRYEQYF.